These 15 T cell receptor beta chains originate from one sample sequenced in a study of T cell clonotyping in hematopoietic cell transplantation. Here immunoSEQ multiplex PCR was the method, and the copy in TCRdb shows in-frame clones only, minus some. The table includes some 10,000 clones, about half detected once. The specimen was peripheral blood mononuclear cells, collected 100 days after allogeneic stem cell transplant. These receptors all come from a female patient aged 50-65 years who had an allogeneic stem cell transplant from an unrelated donor, so the T cells may come from the graft donor. Some clones in this sample may be carry-over from other donors' samples.

This clone was counted a few times. The chain links TRBV7-3 to TRBJ2-3, with a possible D match to TRBD2 (5 bases). Germline CDR1 SGHTA, CDR2 FQGTGA. The CDR3 totals 14 residues. Trimming took off 4 bases at V and 4 bases at J, with 12 bases between the two ends. The DNA of the CDR3 is TGTGCCAGCAGCTACGAGGGTTATGCAGATACGCAGTATTTT. It translates to CASSYEGYADTQYF.

The CDR3 DNA is TGTGCCTCCCAAGAGGGGGGGTTAGAATCACCCCTCCACTTT. Translation gives CASQEGGLESPLHF. This chain joins TRBV30 and TRBJ1-6; weak D call: TRBD1 (6 bases). CDR3 length: 14 amino acids. The V gene lost 7 bases and the J gene lost 10 bases, with 20 bases spanning the gap. CDR1 is GTSNPN and CDR2 is SVGIG in the germline V gene (reference sequence).

The chain uses TRBV4-3 and TRBJ1-2, with 8 bases that match TRBD1. Germline CDR1 is LGHNA and CDR2 is YSLEER. With V trimmed by 0 bases and J by 7 bases, 13 bases remained unmatched. This CDR3 spans 17 amino acids. As DNA, the CDR3 is TGCGCCAGCAGCCAAGATTTCGGGGACAGGACCGGGGGTGGCTACACCTTC. Translated, it gives CASSQDFGDRTGGGYTF.

The chain carries TRBV6-5 and TRBJ1-1; D ambiguous. The germline V gene has CDR1 MNHEY and CDR2 SVGAGI. CDR3 length: 14 residues. V lost 7 bases, J lost 1 base, and 13 bases lay in between. This CDR3 is CASKDGLSNTEAFF. As DNA, the CDR3 is TGTGCCAGCAAGGACGGACTTTCGAACACTGAAGCTTTCTTT.

The V and J genes are TRBV30 and TRBJ2-5; D possibly matches TRBD1 or TRBD2 (6 bases each). The DNA matches TRBJ2-7 better at its end, which makes the J call doubtful. The CDR3 is made up of 12 amino acids. Germline loops: CDR1 GTSNPN, CDR2 SVGIG (reference sequence). The CDR3 protein is CAWNSGAYEQYF. CDR3 nucleotide sequence: TGTGCCTGGAATTCGGGGGCGTACGAGCAGTACTTC.

The rearrangement uses TRBV7-3 and TRBJ2-5; D might be TRBD1 (5 bases). The V end was cut by 2 bases, the J end by 5 bases, with 9 bases between. The V gene's germline CDR1 is SGHTA and CDR2 FQGTGA. The CDR3 runs 13 residues. This CDR3 is CASSLWQGETQYF. The CDR3 region has the DNA TGTGCCAGCAGCTTATGGCAGGGCGAGACCCAGTACTTC.

The chain carries TRBV9 and TRBJ2-5; 7 positions match TRBD1. The trim removed 4 bases at V and 5 bases at J, leaving 11 bases unmatched. This CDR3 is built from 15 residues. From germline, CDR1 is SGDLS and CDR2 YYNGEE. The CDR3 region is CASSPLRQGMETQYF. In DNA form, the CDR3 reads TGTGCCAGCAGCCCCTTACGACAGGGCATGGAGACCCAGTACTTC.

This clone was detected a few times. The sample holds other DNA sequences that translate to the same CDR3. This sequence joins TRBV25-1 and TRBJ1-2; D not resolved. V was clipped by 3 bases and J by 5 bases, with 4 bases between them. This CDR3 spans 11 amino acids. The germline V gene encodes CDR1 MGHDK and CDR2 SYGVNS. This CDR3 is CASSESYGYTF. The CDR3 DNA sequence: TGTGCCAGCAGTGAGTCATATGGCTACACCTTC.

The rearrangement uses TRBV30 and TRBJ1-5, with D perhaps TRBD1 (6 bases). The germline V gene has CDR1 GTSNPN and CDR2 SVGIG (reference sequence). The CDR3 covers 15 residues. The V gene lost 0 bases and the J gene lost 12 bases, with 21 bases spanning the gap. CDR3 coding DNA: TGTGCCTGGAGTGTTAAGGGGGGTGATTCCGGGCTCCAGCATTTT. It encodes CAWSVKGGDSGLQHF.

The chain is built from TRBV28 and TRBJ1-1, with D unclear. V lost 3 bases and J 1 base, leaving 3 bases between the germline ends. The CDR3 covers 12 residues. Germline V CDR1 and CDR2: MDHEN, SYDVKM. Here the CDR3 reads CASSLTNTEAFF. CDR3 bases: TGTGCCAGCAGTTTGACGAACACTGAAGCTTTCTTT.

This clone was detected only a few times. The rearrangement joins TRBV27 to TRBJ1-5; a possible D gene is TRBD1 (5 bases). The V gene lost 5 bases and the J gene lost 3 bases, with 14 bases spanning the gap. The CDR3 length is 15 residues. Germline V CDR1 and CDR2: MNHEY, SMNVEV (reference sequence). CDR3 bases: TGTGCCAGCAGTATTACGCAGGGATTCAATCAGCCCCAGCATTTT. The encoded protein is CASSITQGFNQPQHF.

This clone was picked up a small number of times. The chain recombines TRBV5-6 with TRBJ2-1; D is uncertain. Germline CDR1 SGHDT, CDR2 YYEEEE. CDR3 length equals 12 residues. The ends were cut back, 0 bases at V and 9 bases at J, with 7 bases in the middle. This CDR3 is CASSLGQSEQFF. The CDR3, as DNA: TGTGCCAGCAGCTTGGGGCAGTCTGAGCAGTTCTTC.

The chain employs TRBV6-5 and TRBJ1-1; D is unclear. V gave up 5 bases and J gave up 5 bases, with 9 bases separating them. The CDR3 spans 12 residues. The germline gives CDR1 MNHEY, CDR2 SVGAGI. The CDR3 protein is CASSGRMTEAFF. CDR3 nucleotide sequence: TGTGCCAGCAGTGGCCGGATGACTGAAGCTTTCTTT.

The chain links TRBV6-5 to TRBJ2-1, with TRBD1 identical over 7 bases. Germline CDR1 reads MNHEY; CDR2 reads SVGAGI. The CDR3 is 14 residues long. The J segment lost 3 bases and the V segment lost 6 bases, leaving 5 bases of the junction unmatched. CDR3 protein: CASSVGTVYNEQFF. The CDR3 nucleotides are TGTGCCAGCAGCGTCGGGACAGTCTACAATGAGCAGTTCTTC.

This clone occurred a few times. The gene calls are TRBV4-1 and TRBJ1-1; 7 positions match TRBD1. The CDR3 totals 15 residues. Germline V gene sequence: CDR1 MGHRA, CDR2 YSYEKL. The V and J ends lost 1 base and 1 base, in that order; junction bases with no gene match: 3. The CDR3 DNA is TGCGCCAGCAGCCAAGGAGACAGGGCGAACACTGAAGCTTTCTTT. It specifies CASSQGDRANTEAFF.